The clone carrying this T cell receptor (beta chain) was observed a single time. CDR1 is KGHSH, CDR2 LQKENI, per germline. The CDR3 totals 14 residues. V lost 5 bases, J lost 5 bases, and 7 bases stayed unmatched. This entry is derived from a study of blood T cell repertoires in COVID-19. Across the study: T cells, B-cell-depleted T cells, or PBMCs provided the cDNA or gDNA that served as material.

Study processing details: For nucleated cells, counts were estimated from reference gene primer amplification. The method was immunoSEQ multiplex PCR; TCRdb's version includes in-frame clones alone and lacks a portion of them. The V and J calls and clone size come from that table; D and trimming were worked out from the DNA. Among fewer than 350,000 clones listed, more than 75% were seen once. The rearrangement links TRBV18 to TRBJ2-7, with 9 bases identical to TRBD1. Sequenced material: peripheral blood. The origin of this receptor is a woman aged 45-65 years who had recovered from COVID-19. The chain's CDR3 is CASSSYRGHDEQYF. The CDR3 DNA is TGTGCCAGCTCATCATACAGGGGGCATGACGAGCAGTACTTC.